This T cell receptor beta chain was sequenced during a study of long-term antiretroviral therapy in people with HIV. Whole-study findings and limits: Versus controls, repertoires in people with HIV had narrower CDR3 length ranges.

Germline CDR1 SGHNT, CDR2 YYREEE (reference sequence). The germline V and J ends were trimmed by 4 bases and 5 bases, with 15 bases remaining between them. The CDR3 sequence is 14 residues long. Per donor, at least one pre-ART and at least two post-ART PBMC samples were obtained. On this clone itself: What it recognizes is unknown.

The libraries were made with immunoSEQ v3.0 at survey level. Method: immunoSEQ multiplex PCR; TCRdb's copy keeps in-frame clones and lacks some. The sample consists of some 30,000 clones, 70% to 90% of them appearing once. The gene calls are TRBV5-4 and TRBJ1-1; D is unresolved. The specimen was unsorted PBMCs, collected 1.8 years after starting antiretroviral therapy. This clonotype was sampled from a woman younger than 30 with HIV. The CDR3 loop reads CASSPGGSRTEAFF. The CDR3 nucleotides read TGTGCCAGCAGCCCCGGAGGGAGTCGGACTGAAGCTTTCTTT.